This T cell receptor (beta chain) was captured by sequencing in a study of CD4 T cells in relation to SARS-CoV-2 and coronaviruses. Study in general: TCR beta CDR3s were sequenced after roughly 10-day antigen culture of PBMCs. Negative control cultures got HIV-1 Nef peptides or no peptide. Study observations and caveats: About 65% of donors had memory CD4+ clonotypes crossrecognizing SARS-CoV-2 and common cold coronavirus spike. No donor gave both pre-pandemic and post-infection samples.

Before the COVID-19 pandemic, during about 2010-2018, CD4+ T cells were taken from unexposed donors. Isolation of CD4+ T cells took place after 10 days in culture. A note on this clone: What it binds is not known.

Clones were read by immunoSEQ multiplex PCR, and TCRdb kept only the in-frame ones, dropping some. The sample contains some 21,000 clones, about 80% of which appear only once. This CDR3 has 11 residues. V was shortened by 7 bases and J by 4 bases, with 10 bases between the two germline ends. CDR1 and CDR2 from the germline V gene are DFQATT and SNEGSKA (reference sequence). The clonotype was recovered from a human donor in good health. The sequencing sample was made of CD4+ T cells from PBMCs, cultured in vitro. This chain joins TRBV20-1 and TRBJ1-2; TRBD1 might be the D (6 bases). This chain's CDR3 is CSVSDSYGYTF. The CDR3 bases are TGCAGTGTCTCGGACAGCTATGGCTACACCTTC.